Detailed here is one TCR beta chain. Its antigen is not yet known. No clone much larger than this one lies a single base away; base qualities are absent. Other DNA variants within this sample encode the same CDR3. This sample is drawn from a study of blood T cell repertoires in COVID-19 (dated by TCRdb to the early 2020s). With respect to the entire study: The collaborator samples originated in the United States, Italy and Spain and spanned the acute and convalescent phases of COVID-19. The material from the prospective study consisted of cDNA or gDNA derived from T cells, B-cell-depleted T cells, or PBMCs. Deeply sampled blood TCRbeta repertoires from subjects exposed to, actively infected with, or recovered from COVID-19 were included in the dataset. The repertoires were released in a freely available public database meant as a resource for research on the immune response to SARS-CoV-2. The samples were drawn from two sources: the first 160 participants of the ongoing ImmuneRACE study, and 1,000 to 1,500 subjects contributed by 6 global collaborators. Sample metadata almost always included a de-identified subject ID, COVID-19 status, age in years and sex. Where available, HLA class I and class II types were taken from metadata supplied by the sample provider and were not determined by assay-based typing. Overall results and qualifications from the work: Clinical and demographic metadata were provided uncurated, with the amount varying by source and participant.

TCRbeta CDR3 regions were amplified from genomic DNA by means of the immunoSEQ Assay, a bias-controlled multiplex PCR. The paper's data handling went like this. Within the assay, amplification of reference gene primers was used to estimate how many nucleated cells each sample contained. To quantify the absolute abundance of each unique TCRbeta CDR3 rearrangement, sequence reads were collapsed and filtered. For each sample, productive Simpson clonality was calculated as the square root of Simpson's diversity index over productive rearrangements. Sourced from immuneACCESS, this table was stored by TCRdb with only in-frame sequences that have V and J called. A share of the clones is absent; for the studies checked, an unresolved V gene accounts for under half, and the remainder has no known explanation. That table supplies the V and J calls and clone size; D and trimming were determined from the DNA. This sample is represented by about 260,000 clones; approximately 83% of them were singletons. The ten largest clones take up about an eighth of the sample.

Collaborating institutions collected whole blood in K2EDTA tubes following their own protocols. For TCRbeta analysis, collaborators shipped samples as frozen whole blood, isolated PBMCs, or DNA extracted from either of those sample types. From the cysteine through the phenylalanine, the CDR3 covers 13 amino acids. The read is trimmed to its CDR3 DNA, 39 bases read in frame from base 1. Reading the germline V gene gives CDR1 MDHEN and CDR2 SYDVKM. V and J are trimmed by 2 bases and 5 bases, and the gene matches miss 0 bases of the junction. The chain is made from TRBV28 and TRBJ2-5; TRBD2 matches 9 bases in the middle. The specimen sequenced was peripheral blood. This receptor was obtained from a human donor in a cohort sampled during active COVID-19. The CDR3 protein: CASSLAGGETQYF. Read as DNA, the sequence is TGTGCCAGCAGTTTAGCGGGAGGGGAGACCCAGTACTTC.